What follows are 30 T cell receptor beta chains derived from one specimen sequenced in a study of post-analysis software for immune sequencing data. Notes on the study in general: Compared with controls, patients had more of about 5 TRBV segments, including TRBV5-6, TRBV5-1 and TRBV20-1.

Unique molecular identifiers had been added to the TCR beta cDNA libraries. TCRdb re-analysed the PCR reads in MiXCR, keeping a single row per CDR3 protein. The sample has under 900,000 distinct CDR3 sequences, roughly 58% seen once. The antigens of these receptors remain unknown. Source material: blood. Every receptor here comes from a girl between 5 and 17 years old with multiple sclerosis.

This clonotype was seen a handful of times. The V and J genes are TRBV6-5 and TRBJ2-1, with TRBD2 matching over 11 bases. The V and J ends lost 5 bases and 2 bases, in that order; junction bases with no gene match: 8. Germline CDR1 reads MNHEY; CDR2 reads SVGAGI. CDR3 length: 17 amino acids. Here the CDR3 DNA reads TGTGCCAGCAGTCCCCGACTAGCGGGGACGACCTACAATGAGCAGTTCTTC. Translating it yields CASSPRLAGTTYNEQFF.

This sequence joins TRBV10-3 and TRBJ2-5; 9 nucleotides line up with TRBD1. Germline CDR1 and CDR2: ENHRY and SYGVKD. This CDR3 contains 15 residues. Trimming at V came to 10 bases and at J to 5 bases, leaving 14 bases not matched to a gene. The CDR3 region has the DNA TGTGCCAGCCTACCTGACAGGGGGGTTGGGGAGACCCAGTACTTC. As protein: CASLPDRGVGETQYF.

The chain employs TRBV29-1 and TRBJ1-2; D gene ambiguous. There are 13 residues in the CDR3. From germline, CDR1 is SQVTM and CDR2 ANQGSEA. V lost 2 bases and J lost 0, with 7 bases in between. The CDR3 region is CSVESGPNYGYTF. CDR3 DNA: TGCAGCGTTGAAAGTGGCCCTAACTATGGCTACACCTTC.

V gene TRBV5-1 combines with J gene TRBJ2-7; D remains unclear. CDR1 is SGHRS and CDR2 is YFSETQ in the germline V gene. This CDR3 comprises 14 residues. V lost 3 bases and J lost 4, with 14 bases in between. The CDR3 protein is CASSSDGLGYEQYF. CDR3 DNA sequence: TGCGCCAGCAGCTCGGACGGTCTCGGATACGAGCAGTACTTC.

Here the CDR3 DNA reads TGCGCCAGCAGCTTAACCGGGACTAGCGGGAGATTCTACGAGCAGTATTTT. Encoded protein: CASSLTGTSGRFYEQYF. The chain joins TRBV5-1 to TRBJ2-3; TRBD2 matches at 14 bases. The length of the CDR3 is 17 residues. Germline CDR1 reads SGHRS; CDR2 reads YFSETQ. The V segment lost 2 bases and the J segment 11 bases; nucleotides outside the gene matches: 13.

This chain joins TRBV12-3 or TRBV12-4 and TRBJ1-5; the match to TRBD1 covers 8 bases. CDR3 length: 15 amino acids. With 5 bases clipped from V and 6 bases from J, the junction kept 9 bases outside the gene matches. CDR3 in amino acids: CASSPRQGNVQPQHF. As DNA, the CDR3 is TGTGCCAGCAGTCCCCGACAGGGGAACGTTCAGCCCCAGCATTTT.

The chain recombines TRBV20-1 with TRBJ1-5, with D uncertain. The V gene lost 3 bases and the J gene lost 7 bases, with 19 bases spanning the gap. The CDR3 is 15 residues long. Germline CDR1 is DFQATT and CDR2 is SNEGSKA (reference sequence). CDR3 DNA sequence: TGCAGTGCTAGGATCCCCGACGACATTCAACAGCCCCAGCATTTT. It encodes CSARIPDDIQQPQHF.

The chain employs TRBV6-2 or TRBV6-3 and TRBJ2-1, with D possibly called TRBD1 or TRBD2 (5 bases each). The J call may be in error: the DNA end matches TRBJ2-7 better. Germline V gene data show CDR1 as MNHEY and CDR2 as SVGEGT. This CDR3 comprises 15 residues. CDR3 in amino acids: CASSGAPTSYNEQYF. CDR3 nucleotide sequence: TGTGCCAGCTCCGGGGCACCGACCTCCTACAATGAGCAGTACTTC.

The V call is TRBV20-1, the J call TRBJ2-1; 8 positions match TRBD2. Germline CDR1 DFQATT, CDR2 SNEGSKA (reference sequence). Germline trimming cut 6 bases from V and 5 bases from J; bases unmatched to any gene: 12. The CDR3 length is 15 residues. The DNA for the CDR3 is TGCAGTGCGTTCAAAGCGGGAGAGGGGGACAATGAGCAGTTCTTC. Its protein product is CSAFKAGEGDNEQFF.

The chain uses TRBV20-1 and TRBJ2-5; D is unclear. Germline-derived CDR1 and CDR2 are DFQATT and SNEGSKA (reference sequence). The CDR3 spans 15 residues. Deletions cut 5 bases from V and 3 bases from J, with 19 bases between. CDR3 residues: CSAALGKVGKETQYF. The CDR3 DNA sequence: TGCAGTGCTGCACTTGGGAAAGTCGGAAAAGAGACCCAGTACTTC.

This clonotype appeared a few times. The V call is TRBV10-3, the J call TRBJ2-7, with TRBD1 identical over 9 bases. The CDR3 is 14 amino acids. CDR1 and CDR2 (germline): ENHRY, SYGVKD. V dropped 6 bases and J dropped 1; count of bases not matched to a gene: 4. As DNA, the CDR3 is TGTGCCATCAGCCCCGGGACAGGGTCCTACGAGCAGTACTTC. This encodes CAISPGTGSYEQYF.

CDR3 in amino acids: CASSLDTTKRSEQYF. Here the CDR3 DNA reads TGTGCCAGCAGCTTGGATACCACCAAGCGGTCCGAGCAGTACTTC. The gene calls are TRBV5-4 and TRBJ2-5; D may be TRBD2 (5 bases). The tail of the sequence fits TRBJ2-7 better, so the J call may be wrong. There are 15 residues in the CDR3. Germline V gene lookup returns CDR1 SGHNT and CDR2 YYREEE (reference sequence).

CDR3 region: CASSEALPRQPQHF. CDR3 DNA sequence: TGTGCCAGCAGTGAAGCGCTTCCCCGACAGCCCCAGCATTTT. This chain uses TRBV2 with TRBJ1-5; D not resolved. CDR3 length equals 14 residues. Trimming removed 0 bases from V and 7 bases from J, with 10 bases in between. Germline assignment: CDR1 SNHLY and CDR2 FYNNEI.

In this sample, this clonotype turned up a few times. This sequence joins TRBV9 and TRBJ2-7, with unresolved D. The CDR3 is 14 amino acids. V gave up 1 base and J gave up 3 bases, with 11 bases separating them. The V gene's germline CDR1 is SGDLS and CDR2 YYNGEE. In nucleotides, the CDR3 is TGTGCCAGCAGCGTAAGTGGTGGTAACTACGAGCAGTACTTC. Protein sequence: CASSVSGGNYEQYF.

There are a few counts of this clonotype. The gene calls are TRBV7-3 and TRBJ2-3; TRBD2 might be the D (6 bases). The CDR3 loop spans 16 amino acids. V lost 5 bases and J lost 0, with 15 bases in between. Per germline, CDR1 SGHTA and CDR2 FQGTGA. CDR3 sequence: CASSARLGDSTDTQYF. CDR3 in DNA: TGTGCCAGCAGCGCCCGACTAGGAGATAGCACAGATACGCAGTATTTT. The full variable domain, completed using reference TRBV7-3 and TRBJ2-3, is GAGVSQTPSNKVTEKGKYVELRCDPISGHTALYWYRQSLGQGPEFLIYFQGTGAADDSGLPNDRFFAVRPEGSVSTLKIQRTERGDSAVYLCASSARLGDSTDTQYFGPGTRLTVL.

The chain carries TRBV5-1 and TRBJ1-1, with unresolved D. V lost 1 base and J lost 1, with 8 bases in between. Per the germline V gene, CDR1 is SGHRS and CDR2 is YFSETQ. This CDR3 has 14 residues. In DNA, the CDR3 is TGCGCCAGCAGCTTGAATACAGCGAACACTGAAGCTTTCTTT. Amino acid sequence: CASSLNTANTEAFF. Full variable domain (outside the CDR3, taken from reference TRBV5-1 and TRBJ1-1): KAGVTQTPRYLIKTRGQQVTLSCSPISGHRSVSWYQQTPGQGLQFLFEYFSETQRNKGNFPGRFSGRQFSNSRSEMNVSTLELGDSALYLCASSLNTANTEAFFGQGTRLTVV.

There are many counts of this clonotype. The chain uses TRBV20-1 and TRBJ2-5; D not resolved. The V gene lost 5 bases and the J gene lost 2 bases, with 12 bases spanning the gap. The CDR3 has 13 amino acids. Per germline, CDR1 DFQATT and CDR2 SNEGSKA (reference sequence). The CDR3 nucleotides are TGCAGTGCTCAGCTAAGAGATCAAGAGACCCAGTACTTC. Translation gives CSAQLRDQETQYF.

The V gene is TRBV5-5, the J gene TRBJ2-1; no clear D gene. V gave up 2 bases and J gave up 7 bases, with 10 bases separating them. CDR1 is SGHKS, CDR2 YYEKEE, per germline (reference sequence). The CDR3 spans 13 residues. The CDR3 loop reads CASSLERINEQFF. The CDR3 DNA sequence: TGTGCCAGCAGCTTAGAACGGATTAATGAGCAGTTCTTC. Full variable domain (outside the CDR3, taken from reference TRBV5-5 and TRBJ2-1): DAGVTQSPTHLIKTRGQQVTLRCSPISGHKSVSWYQQVLGQGPQFIFQYYEKEERGRGNFPDRFSARQFPNYSSELNVNALLLGDSALYLCASSLERINEQFFGPGTRLTVL.

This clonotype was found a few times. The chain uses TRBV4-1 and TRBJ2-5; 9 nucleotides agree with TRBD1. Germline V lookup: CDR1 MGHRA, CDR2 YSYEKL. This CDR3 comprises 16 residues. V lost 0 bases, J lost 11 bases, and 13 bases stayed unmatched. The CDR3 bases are TGCGCCAGCAGCCAAGAGGGGGGGACAGGGATCGGGGAGCAGTACTTC. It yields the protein CASSQEGGTGIGEQYF.

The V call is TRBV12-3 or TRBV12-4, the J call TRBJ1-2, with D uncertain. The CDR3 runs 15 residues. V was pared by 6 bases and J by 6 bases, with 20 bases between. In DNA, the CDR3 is TGTGCCAGCAGCTTCCTCGGCCCCAAAGGGCATGGCTACACCTTC. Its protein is CASSFLGPKGHGYTF.

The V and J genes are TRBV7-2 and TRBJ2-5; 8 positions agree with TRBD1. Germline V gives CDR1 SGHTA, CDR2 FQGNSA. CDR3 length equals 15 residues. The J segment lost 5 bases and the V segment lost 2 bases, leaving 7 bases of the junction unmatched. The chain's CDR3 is CASSLFQGARETQYF. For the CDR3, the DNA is TGTGCCAGCAGCTTATTCCAGGGGGCGCGGGAGACCCAGTACTTC. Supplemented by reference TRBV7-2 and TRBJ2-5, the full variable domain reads GAGVSQSPSNKVTEKGKDVELRCDPISGHTALYWYRQSLGQGLEFLIYFQGNSAPDKSGLPSDRFSAERTGGSVSTLTIQRTQQEDSAVYLCASSLFQGARETQYFGPGTRLLVL.

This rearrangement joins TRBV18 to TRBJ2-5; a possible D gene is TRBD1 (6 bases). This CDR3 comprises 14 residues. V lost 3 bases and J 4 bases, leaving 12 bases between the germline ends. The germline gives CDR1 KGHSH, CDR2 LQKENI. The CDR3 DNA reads TGTGCCAGCTCACCCAGGACAGACCGAGAGACCCAGTACTTC. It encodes CASSPRTDRETQYF.

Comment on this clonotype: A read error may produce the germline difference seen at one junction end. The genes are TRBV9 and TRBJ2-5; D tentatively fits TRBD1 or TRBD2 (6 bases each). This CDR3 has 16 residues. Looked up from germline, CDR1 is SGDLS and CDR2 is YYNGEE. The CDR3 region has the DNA TGTGCTAGCAGCGAGGGGGACTCCTGGTACCAAGAGACCCAGTACTTC. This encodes CASSEGDSWYQETQYF.

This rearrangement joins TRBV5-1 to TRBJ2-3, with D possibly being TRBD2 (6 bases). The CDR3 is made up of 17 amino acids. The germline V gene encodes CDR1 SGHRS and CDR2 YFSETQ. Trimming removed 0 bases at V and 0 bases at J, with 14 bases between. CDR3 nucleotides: TGCGCCAGCAGCTTGGCCCCTGGCGGGGCTAGCACAGATACGCAGTATTTT. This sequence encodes CASSLAPGGASTDTQYF. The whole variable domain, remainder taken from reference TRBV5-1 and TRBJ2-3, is KAGVTQTPRYLIKTRGQQVTLSCSPISGHRSVSWYQQTPGQGLQFLFEYFSETQRNKGNFPGRFSGRQFSNSRSEMNVSTLELGDSALYLCASSLAPGGASTDTQYFGPGTRLTVL.

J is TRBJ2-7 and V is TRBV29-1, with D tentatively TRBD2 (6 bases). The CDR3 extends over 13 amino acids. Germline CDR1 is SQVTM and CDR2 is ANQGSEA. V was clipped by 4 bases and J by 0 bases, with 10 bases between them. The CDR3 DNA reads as TGCAGCGTTGGGAGGCGGGACTCCTACGAGCAGTACTTC. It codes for CSVGRRDSYEQYF.

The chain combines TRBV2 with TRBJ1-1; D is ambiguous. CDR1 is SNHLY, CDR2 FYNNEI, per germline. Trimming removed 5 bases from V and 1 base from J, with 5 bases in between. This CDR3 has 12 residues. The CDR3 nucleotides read TGTGCCAGCAGTACTGAGAACACTGAAGCTTTCTTT. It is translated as CASSTENTEAFF.

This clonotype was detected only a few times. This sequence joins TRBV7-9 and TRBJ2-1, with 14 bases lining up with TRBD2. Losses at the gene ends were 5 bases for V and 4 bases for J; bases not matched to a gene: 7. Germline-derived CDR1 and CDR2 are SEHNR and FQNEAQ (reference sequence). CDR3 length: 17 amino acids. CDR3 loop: CASSPRTSGRKYNEQFF. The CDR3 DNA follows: TGTGCCAGCAGCCCGCGGACTAGCGGGAGGAAATACAATGAGCAGTTCTTC.

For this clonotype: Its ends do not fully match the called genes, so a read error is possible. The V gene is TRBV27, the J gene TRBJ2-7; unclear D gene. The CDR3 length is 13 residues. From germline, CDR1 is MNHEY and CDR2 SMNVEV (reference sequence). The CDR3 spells CSSSWGYSYEQYF. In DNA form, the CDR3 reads TGTTCCAGCAGTTGGGGTTACTCCTACGAGCAGTACTTC.

The CDR3 region has the DNA TGTGCCATCAGTTTTTGGGACGGAGGGAACACAGATACGCAGTATTTT. Protein product: CAISFWDGGNTDTQYF. This chain links TRBV10-3 with TRBJ2-3; TRBD2 might be the D (6 bases). V lost 5 bases and J 2 bases, leaving 17 bases between the germline ends. This CDR3 is 16 amino acids long. Per germline, CDR1 ENHRY and CDR2 SYGVKD.

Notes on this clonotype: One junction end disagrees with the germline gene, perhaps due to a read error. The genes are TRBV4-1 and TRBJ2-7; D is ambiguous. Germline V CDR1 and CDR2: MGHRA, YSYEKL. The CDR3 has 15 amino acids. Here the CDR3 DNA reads TGCGCCGGCAGCCAAGATCCATTCAAAACCTACGAGCAGTACTTC. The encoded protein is CAGSQDPFKTYEQYF.